These 14 T cell receptor beta chains came from one sample sequenced in a study of OX40 agonist ivuxolimab in advanced cancers. Repertoires were generated with immunoSEQ multiplex PCR, while TCRdb's copy carries only in-frame clones and drops some. This table holds some 66,000 clones, more than 75% found once. The input for sequencing was CD4+ or CD8+ T cells sorted from blood, taken in a trial of the OX40 agonist ivuxolimab. The receptors come from an adult with an advanced solid tumor such as melanoma, head and neck, liver or kidney cancer.

CDR3 in amino acids: CASSLEDRGRGGYTF. The CDR3, as DNA: TGTGCCAGCAGCTTGGAGGACAGGGGGCGTGGTGGCTACACCTTC. The V and J genes are TRBV7-8 and TRBJ1-2, with TRBD1 matching 11 bases. Germline trimming cut 3 bases from V and 7 bases from J; bases unmatched to any gene: 7. Per the germline V gene, CDR1 is SGHVS and CDR2 is FQNEAQ. CDR3 length: 15 residues.

The chain employs TRBV27 and TRBJ2-1; D perhaps matches TRBD1 (6 bases). The CDR3 length is 15 residues. The germline gives CDR1 MNHEY, CDR2 SMNVEV (reference sequence). V was cut by 5 bases and J by 2 bases, with 13 bases left in between. DNA of the CDR3: TGTGCCAGCAGTGGCCCACAGGGCCCCTACAATGAGCAGTTCTTC. Its protein product is CASSGPQGPYNEQFF.

This clone was seen more than once but under ten times. The chain combines TRBV10-3 with TRBJ2-2, with a possible D match to TRBD2 (5 bases). This CDR3 spans 15 amino acids. Germline V gene sequence: CDR1 ENHRY, CDR2 SYGVKD. V was shortened by 0 bases and J by 3 bases, with 8 bases between the two germline ends. The CDR3 nucleotides are TGTGCCATCAGTGAGTCGAGGGTCGACACCGGGGAGCTGTTTTTT. This encodes CAISESRVDTGELFF.

This clone has a single count. As DNA, the CDR3 is TGCAGCGCCGGGTCGGGGGAGCAGTTCTTC. Translation: CSAGSGEQFF. The rearrangement links TRBV29-1 to TRBJ2-1, with a possible D match to TRBD2 (5 bases). There are 10 residues in the CDR3. The germline V gene encodes CDR1 SQVTM and CDR2 ANQGSEA. The V end was cut by 7 bases, the J end by 10 bases, with 11 bases between.

The rearrangement links TRBV11-2 to TRBJ2-7; D not resolved. Germline V gene lookup returns CDR1 SGHAT and CDR2 FQNNGV. Deletions cut 1 base from V and 4 bases from J, with 5 bases between. The CDR3 has 12 residues. In DNA, the CDR3 is TGTGCCAGCAGCTTAGGGGAATACGAGCAGTACTTC. Translated: CASSLGEYEQYF.

This clone was seen once. The rearrangement joins TRBV27 to TRBJ2-3, with 7 bases that match TRBD1. V was clipped by 3 bases and J by 1 base; unmatched bases: 4. The CDR3 covers 15 residues. The germline V gene encodes CDR1 MNHEY and CDR2 SMNVEV (reference sequence). Written as DNA, the CDR3 is TGTGCCAGCAGTTTTAGACAGGGAGGCACAGATACGCAGTATTTT. The encoded protein is CASSFRQGGTDTQYF.

The chain joins TRBV7-3 to TRBJ2-6; D possibly matches TRBD1 or TRBD2 (5 bases each). Trimming shortened V by 4 bases and J by 0 bases, and 10 bases separated the two germline ends. The length of the CDR3 is 16 residues. Germline V gene data show CDR1 as SGHTA and CDR2 as FQGTGA. The CDR3 region is CASSSFGTSGANVLTF. CDR3 DNA: TGTGCCAGCAGCTCCTTCGGGACCTCTGGGGCCAACGTCCTGACTTTC.

The rearrangement links TRBV6-6 to TRBJ1-5; D is uncertain. Germline assignment: CDR1 MNHNY and CDR2 SVGAGI (reference sequence). V dropped 6 bases and J dropped 6 bases, with 21 bases sitting between them. The CDR3 is 16 amino acids. CDR3 amino acids: CASSSPSWEWGQPQHF. DNA of the CDR3: TGTGCCAGCAGCTCACCGTCGTGGGAGTGGGGTCAGCCCCAGCATTTT.

The V gene is TRBV27, the J gene TRBJ1-6; D is uncertain. The germline V gene has CDR1 MNHEY and CDR2 SMNVEV (reference sequence). CDR3 size: 16 residues. V was clipped by 7 bases and J by 7 bases, with 20 bases between them. The CDR3 sequence is CASTVVRPRRNSPLHF. The CDR3 DNA reads as TGTGCCAGCACTGTGGTACGGCCGAGGAGGAATTCACCCCTCCACTTT.

The J gene is TRBJ1-5, the V gene TRBV11-3, with D tentatively TRBD1 (5 bases). V was shortened by 8 bases and J by 5 bases, with 16 bases between the two germline ends. The CDR3 totals 14 residues. CDR1 and CDR2 from the germline V gene are SGHNT and YENEEA. CDR3: CASQGTDLYQPQHF. CDR3 nucleotide sequence: TGTGCCAGCCAAGGGACCGACCTTTATCAGCCCCAGCATTTT.

The chain uses TRBV5-8 and TRBJ1-1; D remains ambiguous. From germline, CDR1 is SGHTS and CDR2 YDEGEE. The CDR3 sequence is 11 residues long. Trimming stripped 1 base from V and 2 bases from J, with 0 bases between. The CDR3 DNA sequence: TGTGCCAGCAGCTTGAACACTGAAGCTTTCTTT. Translation gives CASSLNTEAFF.

This clone was seen more than once but under ten times. The chain uses TRBV7-2 and TRBJ1-5, with D tentatively TRBD1 (6 bases). This CDR3 spans 15 amino acids. CDR1 and CDR2 from the germline V gene are SGHTA and FQGNSA. V gave up 7 bases and J gave up 4 bases, with 17 bases separating them. CDR3 sequence (DNA): TGTGCCAGCAACCAAGCAGGGGCGGGAAATCAGCCCCAGCATTTT. Encoded protein: CASNQAGAGNQPQHF. Based on the CDR3 plus reference TRBV7-2 and TRBJ1-5, the full variable domain is GAGVSQSPSNKVTEKGKDVELRCDPISGHTALYWYRQSLGQGLEFLIYFQGNSAPDKSGLPSDRFSAERTGGSVSTLTIQRTQQEDSAVYLCASNQAGAGNQPQHFGDGTRLSIL.

The chain employs TRBV6-5 and TRBJ1-3; no clear D. The length of the CDR3 is 16 residues. V lost 2 bases, J lost 4 bases, and 15 bases lay in between. The germline CDR1 and CDR2 sequences are MNHEY and SVGAGI. The CDR3 DNA is TGTGCCAGCAGTTACAGCTGGGAAGTGGGCGGAAACACCATATATTTT. It yields the protein CASSYSWEVGGNTIYF.

Written as DNA, the CDR3 is TGTGCCAGCAGCCCCCTGGAGCAGTACTTC. Translated, it gives CASSPLEQYF. This rearrangement joins TRBV5-4 to TRBJ2-7; unclear D gene. The V gene's germline CDR1 is SGHNT and CDR2 YYREEE (reference sequence). The CDR3 has 10 amino acids. The V gene lost 4 bases and the J gene lost 7 bases, with 6 bases spanning the gap. Using reference TRBV5-4 and TRBJ2-7 for the parts outside the CDR3, the full variable domain is ETGVTQSPTHLIKTRGQQVTLRCSSQSGHNTVSWYQQALGQGPQFIFQYYREEENGRGNFPPRFSGLQFPNYSSELNVNALELDDSALYLCASSPLEQYFGPGTRLTVT.